Below, 5 T cell receptor beta chains from the same sample are listed, as sequenced in a study of shared T cell receptors in the human thymus. Some clones are missing from TCRdb's copy, which holds only in-frame ones; the method was immunoSEQ multiplex PCR. The sample holds some 640,000 clones, about 87% seen once. The same sample was also used in a study of human thymus T cells.

Sample: thymocytes. All receptors derive from a boy under two years old with a congenital heart defect.

V and J are TRBV19 and TRBJ2-6; D call uncertain. Trimming removed 1 base at V and 2 bases at J, with 9 bases between. Germline assignment: CDR1 LNHDA and CDR2 SQIVND (reference sequence). This CDR3 contains 16 residues. In DNA, the CDR3 is TGTGCCAGTAGTATAGTTTCGAGTCCTGGGGCCAACGTCCTGACTTTC. It encodes CASSIVSSPGANVLTF.

This chain uses TRBV28 with TRBJ1-1, with D tentatively TRBD1 (5 bases). The CDR3 runs to 17 residues. Trimming took 4 bases from V and 0 from J, leaving 18 bases between them. The germline V gene encodes CDR1 MDHEN and CDR2 SYDVKM. Here the CDR3 reads CASSSPDPGGLNTEAFF. Here the CDR3 DNA reads TGTGCCAGCAGTTCCCCGGACCCCGGGGGGTTGAACACTGAAGCTTTCTTT.

This chain connects TRBV6-5 to TRBJ1-6; 8 positions match TRBD1. Germline lookup yields CDR1 MNHEY and CDR2 SVGAGI. The CDR3 length is 13 residues. With 8 bases clipped from V and 7 bases from J, the junction kept 4 bases outside the gene matches. The CDR3 reads CASGDRGNSPLHF. The CDR3 DNA follows: TGTGCCAGCGGTGACAGGGGCAATTCACCCCTCCACTTT.

The gene calls are TRBV28 and TRBJ1-5; D is undetermined. This CDR3 is built from 12 residues. Germline V gene data show CDR1 as MDHEN and CDR2 as SYDVKM. The V end was cut by 6 bases, the J end by 7 bases, with 10 bases between. The CDR3 here is CASRYGPQPQHF. The CDR3 DNA is TGTGCCAGCAGGTATGGGCCCCAGCCCCAGCATTTT.

The CDR3 protein is CASSSGTSGAITNEQFF. Written as DNA, the CDR3 is TGTGCCAGCAGTTCCGGGACTAGCGGGGCTATAACAAATGAGCAGTTCTTC. The J gene is TRBJ2-1, the V gene TRBV28; 13 bases map to TRBD2. This CDR3 has 17 residues. Germline values: CDR1 MDHEN, CDR2 SYDVKM. The J segment lost 7 bases and the V segment lost 4 bases, leaving 10 bases of the junction unmatched. Full variable domain (outside the CDR3, taken from reference TRBV28 and TRBJ2-1): DVKVTQSSRYLVKRTGEKVFLECVQDMDHENMFWYRQDPGLGLRLIYFSYDVKMKEKGDIPEGYSVSREKKERFSLILESASTNQTSMYLCASSSGTSGAITNEQFFGPGTRLTVL.